This T cell receptor (beta chain) originates from a study of graft-versus-host responses after intestinal transplantation (dated by TCRdb to 2020 to 2023). With respect to the entire study: The transplants that recipients got were multivisceral, liver-intestinal, or isolated intestinal. Anti-thymocyte globulin induction was given to all recipients, followed by maintenance tacrolimus and steroids for 2 to 4 years. After intestinal transplantation, graft-versus-host and host-versus-graft alloreactive T cell clones in the graft, circulation and bone marrow were tracked using bulk TCR-beta CDR3 sequencing. Alloreactive clones were identified by sequencing pre-transplant mixed lymphocyte reaction products and comparing them with unstimulated pre-transplant donor and recipient T cells. Of the 20 to 25 intestinal transplant recipients enrolled in the cohort, one of whom was a retransplant, 3 patients without pretransplant specimens were excluded. A peak of at least 4% donor T cells among recipient peripheral blood mononuclear cells was the definition used for donor T cell macrochimerism. Rather than being sequenced by the commercial service, samples from a few later patients were sequenced in-house on an Illumina MiSeq and processed with MiXCR.

The paper's findings and limits, for the study overall: Early after transplant, peak levels of circulating GvH clones were found to be associated with declines in HvG clones. The conclusions were limited by the relatively low number and heterogeneity of the intestinal transplant patients. In patients with donor T cell macrochimerism, the allografts had high GvH to HvG T cell clonal ratios. GvH clones were found in recipient bone marrow, and some of the GvH clones appeared earlier in ileal mucosa or blood, which is consistent with an intestinal mucosal origin.

In the case of this clone: Its antigen has not been determined. Per-base quality was not reported, and no clone a single base away is much larger than it.

The method behind the library was the immunoSEQ multiplex PCR assay. For most patients, genomic DNA was isolated with the Qiagen DNeasy Blood and Tissue Kit and shipped frozen to Adaptive Biotechnologies for TCR sequencing. For most patients, genomic DNA was subjected to high-throughput TCR-beta CDR3 sequencing by Adaptive Biotechnologies. As for the original processing: TCR sequencing data were retrieved from Adaptive's ImmunoSEQ software for some 19 patients, whereas three other patients were processed with MiXCR and VDJtools. CD4 versus CD8 sorting errors were corrected by removing sequences found in both subsets at a frequency ratio below 5:1. CDR3 nucleotide sequences shared between donor and recipient were removed because the origin of such sequences could not be assigned. Alloreactive clones required at least 2-fold expansion over unstimulated cells and minimum CFSE-low frequency of 0.002% (template counts) or 0.001% (read counts). Clones were considered mappable if detected in sequenced pre-transplant spleen, lymph node, or MLR CFSE-low populations of the donor or recipient. Cumulative frequency of alloreactive clones was calculated as a percentage of all sequences weighted by copy number. TCRdb took over this immuneACCESS table, retaining in-frame rearrangements with V and J assigned. Such tables are incomplete; in checked studies, under half of the missing clones stem from an unresolved V gene, and the remainder is unexplained. V and J calls and clone size are those listed in that table; D and trimming were worked out from the DNA. In this sample the table shows approximately 93,000 clones, roughly 92% of which occur a single time. Clones ranked in the top ten supply around 0.07% of the sample.

CDR1 and CDR2, per the germline V gene, are SQVTM and ANQGSEA. The V end loses 2 bases and the J end loses 4 bases, and a stretch of 9 bases separates them. There are 13 amino acids in the CDR3, from cysteine to phenylalanine inclusive. Only CDR3 DNA is held: 39 bases, read in frame from base 1. Reading the label with the study, this specimen's time point is: cells obtained before transplantation from donor or recipient. CD3+CD4+ and CD3+CD8+ populations were FACS-sorted from unstimulated pre-transplant donor and recipient cells taken from spleen or lymph nodes. The receptor was derived from a human donor who was the organ donor for an intestinal transplant. The rearrangement combines TRBV29-1 with TRBJ2-1; TRBD1 is perhaps the D gene, given 6 matching bases. This sample comprised unstimulated CD8+ T cells sorted from spleen or lymph node cells, obtained before transplant. The DNA reads as follows: TGCAGCGTTGAACAGGGGATATACAATGAGCAGTTCTTC. It codes for CSVEQGIYNEQFF.